The T cell receptor (beta chain) described here comes from a study of Graves' ophthalmopathy and Graves' hyperthyroidism (dated by TCRdb to 2016 to 2019). In the study overall: Peripheral blood was collected before any treatment was given, at the time of initial diagnosis. Once sampling was done, hyperthyroidism patients were given methimazole at a starting dose of 30 mg daily, while ophthalmopathy patients were given high-dose intravenous methylprednisolone. The approximately 98 discovery patients were randomly divided into training and test sets at a 7:3 ratio. An independent validation cohort was composed of about 20 hyperthyroidism patients and 15 to 17 patients who later progressed from hyperthyroidism to ophthalmopathy. The study used signatures of the TCR beta repertoire to tell Graves' ophthalmopathy apart from Graves' hyperthyroidism and to predict which patients would progress to ophthalmopathy. In roughly 6 hyperthyroidism patients, T-cell repertoires of thyroid tissue and blood were compared. To explore V-J signatures distinguishing ophthalmopathy from hyperthyroidism, a discovery set of 100 patients (roughly 42 ophthalmopathy, over 55 stable hyperthyroidism) was enrolled. In total, around 140 blood samples were TCR-sequenced: some 43 ophthalmopathy, some 75 hyperthyroidism and some 17 hyperthyroidism-to-ophthalmopathy patients. Summary of the overall study and its limitations: Most expanded thyroid clonotypes with a frequency above 0.001 also appeared in blood, which suggests that blood repertoires may reflect the immune response in the thyroid. In validation, the model predicted ophthalmopathy progression with more than 70% sensitivity and around 72% specificity; some 13 predicted patients were CT-confirmed with GO in a median of about 6.2 months. Sample size was not statistically predetermined, and group allocation was not concealed from the investigators. In cross-validation, the 13-signature model distinguished ophthalmopathy from stable hyperthyroidism with around 90% sensitivity and 81% to 82% specificity, while in the test set the corresponding values were roughly 80% and 75%.

This clonotype was seen at least ten times. What this receptor recognizes is not known. Per-base qualities were not stored, and no clone one base away is much larger. From its cysteine to its phenylalanine, the CDR3 spans 14 amino acids. Of the read, only the CDR3 DNA is kept; its 42 bases are in frame from base 1. V and J are truncated by 2 bases and 8 bases respectively, leaving an intervening sequence of 15 bases. For repertoire sequencing, TCR beta CDR3 regions were amplified from RNA transcripts. The first round of RT-PCR was done with HTBI primers and the Qiagen OneStep RT-PCR kit, and was followed by a second round of multiplex PCR, then size selection and purification. Libraries were sequenced paired-end with 100 bp reads on an Illumina HiSeq2000. The published analysis was carried out like this. SOAPnuke was used to process the reads, removing any read that contained adapters or uncalled bases, had a mean Phred below 15, or lacked an exact match to the constant primer or identifier. COPE v1.2.5 was used to merge high-quality paired reads. Clonotypes were defined as unique nucleotide sequences and were aligned to IMGT TRB V, D and J references using MiTCR v1.1. The analysis was limited to V-J combinations with a frequency above 0.0001, which together covered about 99% of the repertoires. A TCR clonal expansion and chaos score per V-J combination was defined as the ratio of F50 clonal expansion to chaos observed in the TCRdist matrix. Features were reduced by Welch's t-statistics and random forest to roughly 14 V-J combinations, which fed a naive Bayes classifier. The similarity between thyroid and blood repertoires was quantified using the Morisita-Horn index. Through fastp at Q25 and MiXCR, TCRdb rebuilt clones from the public reads, retaining in-frame beta chains. Every distinct CDR3 protein forms one entry, paired with its most common genes and DNA. In this record, the V and J calls reflect TCRdb's handling and not the investigators' own analysis. In all, the sample holds about half a million distinct CDR3 sequences, and approximately 14% of those were seen once. Over 7.5% of the sample is held by the ten biggest clonotypes.

Patients with ophthalmopathy had moderately to severely active disease, with a Clinical Activity Score of 3 or more, a NOSPECS grade of 4 or more, and a disease duration of less than 3 months. Anyone with other autoimmune diseases, uncontrolled infections, pregnancy or lactation was excluded from the study. Clinical symptoms, serum thyroxine, TRAb, thyroid ultrasound and orbital computed tomography were used for diagnosis. PBMCs were isolated from approximately 10 ml of fresh peripheral blood by Ficoll-Paque density gradient centrifugation. Total RNA was extracted using Trizol reagent, and RNA quality was checked on an Agilent 2100 Bioanalyzer.

The chain employs TRBV12-3 or TRBV12-4 and TRBJ1-2; the D region possibly corresponds to TRBD1 (6 bases align). The receptor was isolated from a woman between 25 and 40 years old with Graves' ophthalmopathy. Donor details come from another sample of the same person, matched by shared clones. Sequences were obtained from blood. Read as DNA, the sequence is TGTGCCAGCAGTTTACAGGCGGGCACAGGGGGCTACACCTTC. This encodes CASSLQAGTGGYTF.